This T cell receptor beta chain was sequenced during a study of T cells after posttransplantation cyclophosphamide. Study-wide results and limits: Recipient CMV seropositivity and CMV reactivation strongly tracked TRB clonality. Blood and skin or GI T cell repertoires showed limited TRB overlap. Donor-recipient repertoire similarity was low at 1-2 months, rising over year one.

Points on this clone: Its specificity is not known.

Generated by immunoSEQ multiplex PCR, the TCRdb table keeps only in-frame clones and is missing some. Among around 31,000 clones listed, around nine tenths were seen once. Cells defined as naive were viable CD3+CD4+ or CD3+CD8+ and CCR7+CD45RA+CD45RO-CD95-CD27+CD28+. This related bone marrow graft donor gave peripheral blood on the day of marrow donation. The source of this sequence is a man younger than 45 in good health and a related stem cell transplant donor. The sequenced sample was naive CD4+ T cells sorted from blood.

The CDR3, as DNA: TGCAGCGTTCAGGGGGCCGGGGAGCAGTTCTTC. It encodes CSVQGAGEQFF. This chain links TRBV29-1 with TRBJ2-1; TRBD1 matches 8 bases. The V and J ends lost 5 bases and 10 bases, in that order; junction bases with no gene match: 4. Germline lookup yields CDR1 SQVTM and CDR2 ANQGSEA. The CDR3 is 11 amino acids.